Following are 12 T cell receptor beta chains from one sample sequenced in a study of CD8+CD57+ T cells in acquired aplastic anemia. CDR3 and TCR beta VDJ profiling relied on genomic DNA as the template. TCRdb itself ran the reads through MiXCR, one entry per CDR3 protein. The sample has about 180,000 distinct CDR3 sequences; under 55% are singletons. Patients selected for sequencing had displayed CD8+CD57+ cell expansion by flow cytometry. The sample comprised sorted CD4+, CD8+, or CD8+CD57+ T cells (not recorded which) from PBMCs. The receptor source for this set is a human donor with aplastic anemia.

As for this clonotype: This could be a read error, since a much larger clone is one nucleotide away. The rearrangement joins TRBV5-1 to TRBJ1-4; TRBD1 might be the D (5 bases). Germline V lookup: CDR1 SGHRS, CDR2 YFSETQ. The CDR3 covers 15 residues. CDR3 sequence reads: CASSLDPLGLERLFF. The CDR3 region has the DNA TGCGCCAGCAGCTTGGATCCGCTGGGGCTTGAAAGACTGTTTTTT.

This chain connects TRBV10-3 to TRBJ2-7; TRBD1 aligns across 9 bases. Germline V CDR1 and CDR2: ENHRY, SYGVKD. V was pared by 5 bases and J by 2 bases, with 4 bases of the junction left unmatched. The CDR3 totals 14 residues. CDR3 coding DNA: TGTGCCATCAGTCGGGGGACAGGGCCCTACGAGCAGTACTTC. It translates to CAISRGTGPYEQYF.

Comment on this clonotype: Mismatch with germline at one junction end may stem from a read error. The chain couples TRBV12-3 or TRBV12-4 to TRBJ1-5; D not resolved. The CDR3 loop spans 15 amino acids. CDR3 protein: CASSSGWGSNQPQHF. The CDR3, as DNA: TGCGCCAGCAGCAGCGGGTGGGGAAGCAATCAGCCCCAGCATTTT.

In its sample, this clonotype was seen many times. The CDR3 nucleotides are TGTGCCAGCAGCCGGAGTACGATCAACTATGGCTACACCTTC. It encodes CASSRSTINYGYTF. The genes are TRBV12-3 or TRBV12-4 and TRBJ1-2; D not resolved. The CDR3 has 14 amino acids. The V end was cut by 6 bases, the J end by 2 bases, with 13 bases between.

V usage is TRBV15 and J usage is TRBJ2-2, with D perhaps matching TRBD2 (5 bases). CDR3 length: 15 residues. Per germline, CDR1 LNHNV and CDR2 YYDKDF (reference sequence). Trimming pared 3 bases from V and 3 bases from J, leaving 11 bases between. This CDR3 is CATSRGDDHTGELFF. The CDR3 DNA is TGTGCCACCAGCAGGGGAGATGATCACACCGGGGAGCTGTTTTTT. The complete variable domain, with remaining parts taken from reference TRBV15 and TRBJ2-2, reads DAMVIQNPRYQVTQFGKPVTLSCSQTLNHNVMYWYQQKSSQAPKLLFHYYDKDFNNEADTPDNFQSRRPNTSFCFLDIRSPGLGDTAMYLCATSRGDDHTGELFFGEGSRLTVL.

This clonotype was recorded a few times. The rearrangement links TRBV7-2 to TRBJ2-7; the D is unclear. The germline V and J ends were trimmed by 1 base and 5 bases, with 6 bases remaining between them. Germline CDR1 and CDR2: SGHTA and FQGNSA. The length of the CDR3 is 12 residues. The CDR3 DNA follows: TGTGCCAGCAGCTTAGTCACCAACGAGCAGTACTTC. Translation gives CASSLVTNEQYF.

In regard to this clonotype: This CDR3 is missing its conserved last phenylalanine or tryptophan, likely due to a read error. The CDR3 nucleotides read TGCGGCGTGCCGGGACAGGGGAACACTGAAGCTTTCCTT. Its translation is CGVPGQGNTEAFL. The genes are TRBV29-1 and TRBJ1-1, with 9 bases matching TRBD1. The CDR3 covers 13 residues. Germline-derived CDR1 and CDR2 are SQVTM and ANQGSEA.

As to this clonotype: A much bigger clone sits one base away, suggesting this may be a read error. V usage is TRBV12-3 or TRBV12-4 and J usage is TRBJ1-2; D is unclear. The CDR3 runs to 14 residues. The CDR3 DNA is TGTGCCAGCAGTTTTATGGGGTCTAACCATGGCTACACCTTC. Encoded protein: CASSFMGSNHGYTF.

The rearrangement uses TRBV15 and TRBJ2-3; D remains ambiguous. The CDR3 sequence is 14 residues long. Germline assignment: CDR1 LNHNV and CDR2 YYDKDF (reference sequence). V was shortened by 0 bases and J by 6 bases, with 10 bases between the two germline ends. The CDR3 here is CATSRDGGVDTQYF. The CDR3 bases are TGTGCCACCAGCAGAGACGGTGGGGTGGATACGCAGTATTTT.

The chain recombines TRBV7-9 with TRBJ1-4; no firm D call. V was trimmed by 1 base and J by 7 bases, leaving 7 bases between them. Germline V lookup: CDR1 SEHNR, CDR2 FQNEAQ (reference sequence). The CDR3 covers 13 residues. The CDR3 sequence: CASSLVAFEKLFF. The DNA for the CDR3 is TGTGCCAGCAGCTTAGTAGCTTTTGAAAAACTGTTTTTT.

The chain has TRBV7-2 and TRBJ2-5; the match to TRBD2 covers 8 bases. Germline CDR1 is SGHTA and CDR2 is FQGNSA. After removal of 2 bases from V and 3 bases from J, the junction contained 2 bases not matched to a gene. The CDR3 consists of 14 residues. The CDR3 sequence is CASSLWREEETQYF. The CDR3, as DNA: TGTGCCAGCAGCTTATGGCGGGAGGAAGAGACCCAGTACTTC.

The chain carries TRBV7-9 and TRBJ2-7; 9 nucleotides line up with TRBD1. The CDR3 has 14 residues. The junction had 6 bases not matched to a gene; V was cut back by 3 bases and J by 6 bases. Germline-derived CDR1 and CDR2 are SEHNR and FQNEAQ (reference sequence). CDR3 nucleotide sequence: TGTGCCAGCAGCTTGGGACAGGGACTCGGCGAGCAGTACTTC. Protein: CASSLGQGLGEQYF.